The T cell receptor beta chain under discussion was sequenced for a study of regulatory T cells in long-lasting Graves disease. Study-wide background: Patients with new Graves' disease had used antithyroid drugs below 3 months. Study results and limitations: Patients whose Graves' disease persisted exhibited lower TCR diversity than those newly diagnosed.

At least ten counts were recorded for this clonotype. Its antigen is not known. CDR1 is SGDLS, CDR2 YYNGEE, per germline. V lost 4 bases, J lost 9 bases, and 17 bases lay in between. The CDR3 consists of 14 residues. Time point given: newly diagnosed GD, antithyroid drugs for less than 3 months. TCR sequences were obtained from RNA taken from PBMCs. The peripheral blood volume drawn was 8.5 to 9 milliliters, and it was collected into EDTA tubes. Relying on iRepertoire HTBI primers and Arm-PCR of CDR3 regions, the team built TCR beta libraries. TCRdb re-derived calls from the multiplex PCR reads in MiXCR, one entry per CDR3 protein. This repertoire shows about 300,000 distinct CDR3 sequences, approximately 20% found once; its top ten account for 35% to 45%.

The sequence was obtained from a female donor with Graves disease. The input for sequencing was peripheral blood mononuclear cells (PBMCs), taken at new diagnosis, from a patient treated with antithyroid drugs. V and J are TRBV9 and TRBJ2-1, with D possibly TRBD2 on 5 matching bases. The CDR3 sequence is CASSPRILAFEQFF. DNA for the CDR3: TGTGCCAGCAGCCCCCGAATCCTAGCTTTTGAGCAGTTCTTC.